This entry lists 31 T cell receptor beta chains sequenced from one sample in a study of regulatory dendritic cells for organ transplantation. Sorted T cells were CFSE-labeled and cultured 5 days with allogeneic regulatory or mature dendritic cells at 1:10. Data came from immunoSEQ multiplex PCR; TCRdb stores just in-frame clones and leaves some out. This sample carries around 11,000 clones, 80% of them seen once, and the ten largest clones take over 2%. No antigen is known for these receptors. Sequenced: memory CD4+ T cells from blood cultured with dendritic cells. Subset noted: CD45RO+ memory T cells. These receptors were obtained from a human donor in good health.

This chain joins TRBV6-1 and TRBJ2-2; no clear D gene. CDR3 length: 13 residues. Trimming shortened V by 6 bases and J by 1 base, and 6 bases separated the two germline ends. Per germline, CDR1 MNHNS and CDR2 SASEGT. CDR3 amino acids: CASRDVNTGELFF. DNA of the CDR3: TGTGCCAGCAGGGACGTGAACACCGGGGAGCTGTTTTTT.

The DNA of the CDR3 is TGTGCCAGCAAGCGGGAGGGCCTTTTGGACACCGGGGAGCTGTTTTTT. Translation: CASKREGLLDTGELFF. The V gene is TRBV19, the J gene TRBJ2-2, with TRBD2 matching 10 bases. Trimming cost V 9 bases and J 3 bases; bases outside gene matches: 10. Germline CDR1 LNHDA, CDR2 SQIVND (reference sequence). There are 16 residues in the CDR3.

V and J are TRBV6-4 and TRBJ2-3, with D maybe TRBD2 (6 bases). V was cut by 5 bases and J by 3 bases, with 15 bases left in between. The V gene's germline CDR1 is MRHNA and CDR2 SNTAGT. The CDR3 has 15 amino acids. The CDR3 reads CASSISTSPTDTQYF. In DNA form, the CDR3 reads TGTGCCAGCAGTATTTCAACTAGCCCGACAGATACGCAGTATTTT.

This clone appeared a single time. The chain has TRBV29-1 and TRBJ1-2; the D gene is possibly TRBD1 (5 bases). The CDR3 consists of 14 residues. The germline CDR1 and CDR2 sequences are SQVTM and ANQGSEA. Trimming took 4 bases from V and 2 from J, leaving 14 bases between them. The CDR3 sequence: CSVVERGGNYGYTF. The CDR3 DNA sequence: TGCAGCGTTGTTGAAAGGGGAGGGAACTATGGCTACACCTTC. The whole variable domain, remainder taken from reference TRBV29-1 and TRBJ1-2, is SAVISQKPSRDICQRGTSLTIQCQVDSQVTMMFWYRQQPGQSLTLIATANQGSEATYESGFVIDKFPISRPNLTFSTLTVSNMSPEDSSIYLCSVVERGGNYGYTFGSGTRLTVV.

This sequence joins TRBV6-1 and TRBJ2-1, with D maybe TRBD1 (5 bases). This CDR3 comprises 12 residues. Germline loops: CDR1 MNHNS, CDR2 SASEGT. V lost 6 bases, J lost 6 bases, and 9 bases lay in between. As DNA, the CDR3 is TGTGCCAGCAGGGACATCCCCAATGAGCAGTTCTTC. This codes for CASRDIPNEQFF.

This chain connects TRBV28 to TRBJ1-1; TRBD1 is a possible D gene (6 bases). This CDR3 comprises 14 residues. V was pared by 4 bases and J by 1 base, with 10 bases between. The germline CDR1 and CDR2 sequences are MDHEN and SYDVKM. CDR3 in amino acids: CASSSGTPNTEAFF. The CDR3, as DNA: TGTGCCAGCAGTTCCGGGACACCGAACACTGAAGCTTTCTTT.

The chain joins TRBV7-2 to TRBJ2-5, with D perhaps matching TRBD1 (8 bases). V was cut by 5 bases and J by 5 bases, with 15 bases left in between. The CDR3 is 14 residues long. In germline, CDR1 is SGHTA, CDR2 FQGNSA. CDR3 region: CASSLRGRGETQYF. The CDR3 DNA sequence: TGTGCCAGCAGCCTCAGGGGGCGGGGGGAGACCCAGTACTTC.

V is TRBV18 and J is TRBJ2-1; the D is unclear. Germline V gives CDR1 KGHSH, CDR2 LQKENI. The CDR3 spans 14 residues. The germline V and J ends were trimmed by 1 base and 5 bases, with 9 bases remaining between them. CDR3 region: CASSPHPINNEQFF. The CDR3 bases are TGTGCCAGCTCACCACATCCTATAAACAATGAGCAGTTCTTC.

This CDR3 reads CASSSRVVNQPQHF. For the CDR3, the DNA is TGTGCCAGCAGTTCGAGGGTCGTAAATCAGCCCCAGCATTTT. J is TRBJ1-5 and V is TRBV6-6; no firm D call. Germline CDR1 and CDR2: MNHNY and SVGAGI (reference sequence). The V gene lost 4 bases and the J gene lost 4 bases, with 11 bases spanning the gap. The CDR3 totals 14 residues.

V and J are TRBV9 and TRBJ2-3, with unresolved D. The V gene lost 0 bases and the J gene lost 6 bases, with 14 bases spanning the gap. CDR1 is SGDLS and CDR2 is YYNGEE in the germline V gene. This CDR3 contains 15 residues. For the CDR3, the DNA is TGTGCCAGCAGCGTAGGTCACATCGGACGGGATACGCAGTATTTT. Translated: CASSVGHIGRDTQYF.

J is TRBJ2-1 and V is TRBV4-3, with 7 bases lining up with TRBD2. This CDR3 has 16 residues. CDR1 is LGHNA and CDR2 is YSLEER in the germline V gene. The V gene end was trimmed by 0 bases and the J gene end by 6 bases; junction bases not matched to a gene: 8. CDR3 residues: CASSQDPGGGGNEQFF. The CDR3 DNA follows: TGCGCCAGCAGCCAAGATCCTGGGGGGGGAGGCAATGAGCAGTTCTTC.

This clone has more than one count but fewer than ten. The J gene is TRBJ2-7, the V gene TRBV11-3; TRBD2 is a possible D gene (6 bases). The CDR3 runs to 14 residues. With 0 bases removed from V and 3 bases from J, the gap between germline ends came to 9 bases. Germline lookup yields CDR1 SGHNT and CDR2 YENEEA. The CDR3 is CASSLDTSSYEQYF. CDR3 nucleotide sequence: TGTGCCAGCAGCTTAGATACTAGCAGCTACGAGCAGTACTTC. Variable domain in full (rest from reference TRBV11-3 and TRBJ2-7): EAGVVQSPRYKIIEKKQPVAFWCNPISGHNTLYWYLQNLGQGPELLIRYENEEAVDDSQLPKDRFSAERLKGVDSTLKIQPAELGDSAVYLCASSLDTSSYEQYFGPGTRLTVT.

The chain employs TRBV28 and TRBJ1-2; D is unclear. The CDR3 consists of 15 residues. Germline V gene lookup returns CDR1 MDHEN and CDR2 SYDVKM. V lost 4 bases and J 5 bases, leaving 17 bases between the germline ends. CDR3 residues: CASSSGLGSPYGYTF. The CDR3 DNA reads TGTGCCAGCAGTTCAGGTCTAGGTTCGCCATATGGCTACACCTTC.

The chain has TRBV10-2 and TRBJ2-3; tentatively, D is TRBD2 (6 bases). This CDR3 contains 13 residues. In germline, CDR1 is WSHSY, CDR2 SAAADI. V lost 6 bases and J lost 5, with 12 bases in between. The CDR3 loop reads CASRIGTRDTQYF. The CDR3 coding sequence is TGCGCCAGCAGAATAGGGACTCGAGATACGCAGTATTTT.

V is TRBV7-3 and J is TRBJ2-3; 13 nucleotides agree with TRBD2. The CDR3 consists of 17 residues. The germline CDR1 and CDR2 sequences are SGHTA and FQGTGA. J was trimmed by 4 bases and V by 1 base; bases with no gene match: 5. The CDR3 here is CASSLKLAGGRADTQYF. The CDR3 DNA sequence: TGTGCCAGCAGCTTAAAACTAGCGGGGGGGCGTGCAGATACGCAGTATTTT.

The V gene is TRBV25-1, the J gene TRBJ2-2; weak D call: TRBD1 (8 bases). Trimming cost V 3 bases and J 6 bases, with 14 bases left between them. The CDR3 runs to 15 residues. Germline V CDR1 and CDR2: MGHDK, SYGVNS. CDR3 coding DNA: TGTGCCAGCAGTGAGGACAGGGAGGGGGCCGGGGAGCTGTTTTTT. Protein product: CASSEDREGAGELFF.

The chain couples TRBV6-1 to TRBJ2-6, with D perhaps TRBD1 (5 bases). Deletions cut 4 bases from V and 2 bases from J, with 9 bases between. This CDR3 is built from 15 residues. Germline-derived CDR1 and CDR2 are MNHNS and SASEGT. The CDR3 reads CASSVGRAGANVLTF. The CDR3 nucleotides are TGTGCCAGCAGTGTCGGCAGGGCTGGGGCCAACGTCCTGACTTTC.

This chain links TRBV9 with TRBJ1-5; D is uncertain. Germline CDR1 is SGDLS and CDR2 is YYNGEE. The CDR3 covers 13 residues. Trimming removed 9 bases at V and 4 bases at J, with 14 bases between. The CDR3 DNA is TGTGCCAATGAGGTAGAGAGGAATCAGCCCCAGCATTTT. Translated: CANEVERNQPQHF. Drawing the rest from reference TRBV9 and TRBJ1-5, the complete variable domain is DSGVTQTPKHLITATGQRVTLRCSPRSGDLSVYWYQQSLDQGLQFLIQYYNGEERAKGNILERFSAQQFPDLHSELNLSSLELGDSALYFCANEVERNQPQHFGDGTRLSIL.

V is TRBV6-4 and J is TRBJ1-6; D is uncertain. Trimming took off 1 base at V and 12 bases at J, with 16 bases between the two ends. Germline CDR1 reads MRHNA; CDR2 reads SNTAGT. The CDR3 totals 15 residues. The CDR3 sequence is CASSDFWLGGKPLHF. Here the CDR3 DNA reads TGTGCCAGCAGTGACTTTTGGCTGGGTGGGAAACCCCTCCACTTT.

The chain couples TRBV30 to TRBJ1-2, with D tentatively TRBD1 (6 bases). V was pared by 0 bases and J by 8 bases, with 13 bases between. Looked up from germline, CDR1 is GTSNPN and CDR2 is SVGIG (reference sequence). The CDR3 covers 13 residues. CDR3 in DNA: TGTGCCTGGAGTGTACGGGGGCGCGGGGGCTACACCTTC. This sequence encodes CAWSVRGRGGYTF.

The chain links TRBV2 to TRBJ2-2; tentatively, D is TRBD1 (7 bases). This CDR3 is 15 amino acids long. Germline loops: CDR1 SNHLY, CDR2 FYNNEI. Trimming took off 7 bases at V and 8 bases at J, with 20 bases between the two ends. CDR3 bases: TGTGCCAGCAAGGAGCAGGGGGACTCCCAGGGGGAGCTGTTTTTT. Translating it yields CASKEQGDSQGELFF.

The V and J genes are TRBV7-8 and TRBJ2-7; 10 bases line up with TRBD2. This CDR3 contains 16 residues. The V and J ends lost 1 base and 3 bases, in that order; junction bases with no gene match: 6. Germline V lookup: CDR1 SGHVS, CDR2 FQNEAQ. CDR3 DNA: TGTGCCAGCAGCTTAGAGGTAGCGGGAGGTTACTACGAGCAGTACTTC. This gives the protein CASSLEVAGGYYEQYF. The full variable domain, rest sourced from reference TRBV7-8 and TRBJ2-7, is GAGVSQSPRYKVAKRGQDVALRCDPISGHVSLFWYQQALGQGPEFLTYFQNEAQLDKSGLPSDRFFAERPEGSVSTLKIQRTQQEDSAVYLCASSLEVAGGYYEQYFGPGTRLTVT.

The rearrangement uses TRBV7-2 and TRBJ2-7; no definite D call. The germline V gene has CDR1 SGHTA and CDR2 FQGNSA. There are 11 residues in the CDR3. Trimming cost V 5 bases and J 2 bases, with 4 bases left between them. The CDR3 spells CASSPAYEQYF. The CDR3 bases are TGTGCCAGCAGCCCCGCCTACGAGCAGTACTTC.

The chain carries TRBV6-6 and TRBJ1-5; TRBD1 might be the D (5 bases). The CDR3 totals 14 residues. Germline V gene data show CDR1 as MNHNY and CDR2 as SVGAGI (reference sequence). Trimming removed 2 bases at V and 7 bases at J, with 12 bases between. DNA for the CDR3: TGTGCCAGCAGTTACGGGCAGGGTGGACAGCCCCAGCATTTT. This encodes CASSYGQGGQPQHF.

V and J are TRBV10-3 and TRBJ1-1; 8 positions agree with TRBD1. The CDR3 runs 13 residues. In germline, CDR1 is ENHRY, CDR2 SYGVKD. V lost 8 bases, J lost 4 bases, and 6 bases stayed unmatched. CDR3 nucleotide sequence: TGTGCCATCGGGTACGACAGGGGCACTGAAGCTTTCTTT. As protein: CAIGYDRGTEAFF.

The chain recombines TRBV15 with TRBJ2-5; no clear D. V was clipped by 1 base and J by 9 bases, with 12 bases between them. Germline CDR1 reads LNHNV; CDR2 reads YYDKDF (reference sequence). This CDR3 is built from 13 residues. CDR3 amino acids: CATSRGPPRAQYF. In DNA, the CDR3 is TGTGCCACCAGCAGAGGCCCTCCTAGGGCCCAGTACTTC.

The CDR3 nucleotides read TGTGCCAGCATAGGAGGGCCTTCAAACTATGGCTACACCTTC. It specifies CASIGGPSNYGYTF. The chain carries TRBV28 and TRBJ1-2, with D uncertain. Germline V gene sequence: CDR1 MDHEN, CDR2 SYDVKM. V was shortened by 7 bases and J by 2 bases, with 14 bases between the two germline ends. The CDR3 loop spans 14 amino acids.

The rearrangement links TRBV29-1 to TRBJ2-7; 14 bases fit TRBD2. Germline CDR1 and CDR2: SQVTM and ANQGSEA. The CDR3 extends over 17 amino acids. V lost 5 bases and J lost 0; bases outside the gene matches: 9. CDR3 in amino acids: CSVLRTSGGQSSYEQYF. CDR3 coding DNA: TGCAGCGTTCTCCGGACTAGCGGGGGGCAAAGCTCCTACGAGCAGTACTTC.

The CDR3 DNA reads TGTGCCAGCAGCTCGCCCTCCGGACTCACAAAAGAGACCCAGTACTTC. Its translation is CASSSPSGLTKETQYF. V is TRBV7-2 and J is TRBJ2-5; TRBD2 might be the D (5 bases). This CDR3 has 16 residues. Germline CDR1 reads SGHTA; CDR2 reads FQGNSA. The V gene lost 4 bases and the J gene lost 3 bases, with 18 bases spanning the gap.

The V gene is TRBV10-1, the J gene TRBJ2-3; tentatively, D is TRBD2 (6 bases). The germline V gene has CDR1 WNHNN and CDR2 SYGVQD (reference sequence). Trimming took off 2 bases at V and 5 bases at J, with 17 bases between the two ends. There are 16 residues in the CDR3. CDR3 nucleotide sequence: TGCGCCAGCAGTGAGAGCGGGCCCAGGTTCGGAGATACGCAGTATTTT. Encoded protein: CASSESGPRFGDTQYF.

The chain carries TRBV5-1 and TRBJ1-1; tentative D call: TRBD1 (6 bases). Trimming took off 8 bases at V and 2 bases at J, with 22 bases between the two ends. There are 16 residues in the CDR3. CDR1 SGHRS and CDR2 YFSETQ come from the germline V gene. Written as DNA, the CDR3 is TGCGCCAGTGAAATCGGTTCCAACAGGGTAAACACTGAAGCTTTCTTT. Translated: CASEIGSNRVNTEAFF. Looking up the rest from reference TRBV5-1 and TRBJ1-1 gives the full variable domain: KAGVTQTPRYLIKTRGQQVTLSCSPISGHRSVSWYQQTPGQGLQFLFEYFSETQRNKGNFPGRFSGRQFSNSRSEMNVSTLELGDSALYLCASEIGSNRVNTEAFFGQGTRLTVV.